The 6 T cell receptor beta chains reported below all come from one sample, sequenced in a study of cytomegalovirus exposure and HLA in healthy donors. Primers: 60 Vbeta forward and 13 Jbeta reverse. Profiling relied on immunoSEQ multiplex PCR, and the TCRdb table lists in-frame clones only, not all of them. The sample lists 55,000 to 70,000 clones; more than 80% were seen once. Sequencing input: PBMCs. Every receptor here comes from a woman under 40 in good health and CMV-seronegative.

The chain has TRBV27 and TRBJ2-1; D call uncertain. This CDR3 region has 12 residues. V gave up 6 bases and J gave up 6 bases, with 9 bases separating them. The germline gives CDR1 MNHEY, CDR2 SMNVEV (reference sequence). The chain's CDR3 is CASRFPGNEQFF. The CDR3 DNA is TGTGCCAGCAGATTTCCCGGCAATGAGCAGTTCTTC.

The chain has TRBV6-4 and TRBJ2-3; 8 bases line up with TRBD2. This CDR3 comprises 14 residues. V was clipped by 6 bases and J by 2 bases; unmatched bases: 4. Germline V gene data show CDR1 as MRHNA and CDR2 as SNTAGT. The CDR3 reads CASRRGDDTDTQYF. Here the CDR3 DNA reads TGTGCCAGCAGGCGGGGGGATGACACAGATACGCAGTATTTT.

This chain joins TRBV10-3 and TRBJ1-1; D is undetermined. The V end was cut by 0 bases, the J end by 0 bases, with 11 bases between. The CDR3 length is 16 residues. The V gene's germline CDR1 is ENHRY and CDR2 SYGVKD. The CDR3 DNA follows: TGTGCCATCAGTGAGTCTGGCGGGTCTATGAACACTGAAGCTTTCTTT. Protein sequence: CAISESGGSMNTEAFF.

This clone was observed a few times. This sequence joins TRBV6-5 and TRBJ2-1; D may be TRBD2 (5 bases). This CDR3 comprises 15 residues. V was pared by 0 bases and J by 6 bases, with 12 bases between. Germline CDR1 MNHEY, CDR2 SVGAGI. The chain's CDR3 is CASSYSNGGGNEQFF. The CDR3 region has the DNA TGTGCCAGCAGTTACTCGAACGGTGGAGGCAATGAGCAGTTCTTC.

CDR3 sequence reads: CASMGGAGYNSPLHF. The DNA for the CDR3 is TGTGCCTCCATGGGGGGAGCTGGCTATAATTCACCCCTCCACTTT. The chain has TRBV6-5 and TRBJ1-6; possible D gene TRBD1, 5 bases. The CDR3 consists of 15 residues. Germline CDR1 is MNHEY and CDR2 is SVGAGI. V lost 11 bases to trimming and J lost 3 bases, with 17 bases between them.

The rearrangement joins TRBV19 to TRBJ2-2, with 7 bases matching TRBD2. CDR1 and CDR2 from the germline V gene are LNHDA and SQIVND (reference sequence). The length of the CDR3 is 14 residues. Trimming cost V 7 bases and J 1 base; bases outside gene matches: 3. The CDR3 spells CASNKRENTGELFF. The CDR3, as DNA: TGTGCCAGTAACAAGCGGGAGAACACCGGGGAGCTGTTTTTT.